These 32 T cell receptor beta chains were sequenced from one sample in a study of blood T cell repertoires in COVID-19. TCRdb's copy holds only in-frame clones and misses some; the assay was immunoSEQ multiplex PCR. Of about 160,000 clones in the sample, around 90% were seen once. The specimen was peripheral blood. The source of these receptors is a man aged 55-75 years with COVID-19, enrolled during active disease.

The chain uses TRBV30 and TRBJ1-2; 9 bases are a match to TRBD1. J lost 0 bases, V lost 2 bases, and 19 bases had no gene match. The CDR3 runs to 20 residues. Germline CDR1 reads GTSNPN; CDR2 reads SVGIG (reference sequence). CDR3 residues: CAWSRHPTGTGNFSNYGYTF. CDR3 nucleotide sequence: TGTGCCTGGAGTCGACACCCAACCGGGACAGGGAATTTTTCTAACTATGGCTACACCTTC.

This clone was counted a single time. This chain joins TRBV7-9 and TRBJ1-1; TRBD1 might be the D (5 bases). The CDR3 runs 13 residues. Germline V gene sequence: CDR1 SEHNR, CDR2 FQNEAQ (reference sequence). Trimming left V 2 bases short and J 11 bases short, with 15 bases between. The CDR3 here is CASSLLSMGRAFF. The CDR3 coding sequence is TGTGCCAGCAGCTTATTAAGTATGGGGCGGGCTTTCTTT. Complete variable domain (other parts from reference TRBV7-9 and TRBJ1-1): DTGVSQNPRHKITKRGQNVTFRCDPISEHNRLYWYRQTLGQGPEFLTYFQNEAQLEKSRLLSDRFSAERPKGSFSTLEIQRTEQGDSAMYLCASSLLSMGRAFFGQGTRLTVV.

The rearrangement joins TRBV5-1 to TRBJ2-7; maybe TRBD1 (6 bases). The V end was cut by 3 bases, the J end by 5 bases, with 12 bases between. Germline lookup yields CDR1 SGHRS and CDR2 YFSETQ. This CDR3 is 13 amino acids long. In DNA, the CDR3 is TGCGCCAGCAGCTCAGGACAGAACCACGAGCAGTACTTC. The encoded protein is CASSSGQNHEQYF.

The chain recombines TRBV7-6 with TRBJ2-5; D perhaps matches TRBD2 (7 bases). Germline CDR1 reads SGHVS; CDR2 reads FNYEAQ. This CDR3 region has 16 residues. Trimming took off 5 bases at V and 5 bases at J, with 21 bases between the two ends. The CDR3 DNA reads TGTGCCAGCAGCCCGGGGGGCGGGGGCTCTGGGGAGACCCAGTACTTC. The encoded protein is CASSPGGGGSGETQYF. Complete variable domain (other parts from reference TRBV7-6 and TRBJ2-5): GAGVSQSPRYKVTKRGQDVALRCDPISGHVSLYWYRQALGQGPEFLTYFNYEAQQDKSGLPNDRFSAERPEGSISTLTIQRTEQRDSAMYRCASSPGGGGSGETQYFGPGTRLLVL.

This chain uses TRBV19 with TRBJ2-3, with TRBD2 matching over 7 bases. V was pared by 5 bases and J by 2 bases, with 7 bases of the junction left unmatched. This CDR3 region has 15 residues. Germline CDR1 is LNHDA and CDR2 is SQIVND (reference sequence). CDR3 DNA sequence: TGTGCCAGTAGTGTCCCTAGCGGTTTCACAGATACGCAGTATTTT. This codes for CASSVPSGFTDTQYF.

V usage is TRBV15 and J usage is TRBJ2-3; D is possibly TRBD1 (5 bases). The CDR3 totals 15 residues. The V gene's germline CDR1 is LNHNV and CDR2 YYDKDF (reference sequence). Between the trimmed V and J ends, which lost 0 bases and 1 base, there was a span of 8 bases. CDR3 amino acids: CATSRDGAGTDTQYF. CDR3 in DNA: TGTGCCACCAGCAGAGATGGGGCGGGCACAGATACGCAGTATTTT. The full variable domain, rest sourced from reference TRBV15 and TRBJ2-3, is DAMVIQNPRYQVTQFGKPVTLSCSQTLNHNVMYWYQQKSSQAPKLLFHYYDKDFNNEADTPDNFQSRRPNTSFCFLDIRSPGLGDTAMYLCATSRDGAGTDTQYFGPGTRLTVL.

This chain uses TRBV7-2 with TRBJ2-1; possible D gene TRBD2, 6 bases. In germline, CDR1 is SGHTA, CDR2 FQGNSA. Trimming left V 0 bases short and J 0 bases short, with 9 bases between. The CDR3 length is 16 residues. The CDR3 bases are TGTGCCAGCAGCTTAGCGTTCGGGAGCTCCTACAATGAGCAGTTCTTC. It codes for CASSLAFGSSYNEQFF.

The CDR3 sequence: CASSVIGGGTGELFF. The CDR3 coding sequence is TGTGCCAGCAGTGTTATCGGGGGAGGCACCGGGGAGCTGTTTTTT. The chain joins TRBV6-4 to TRBJ2-2, with D tentatively TRBD2 (6 bases). CDR3 length: 15 residues. V was clipped by 4 bases and J by 4 bases, with 13 bases between them. Germline V lookup: CDR1 MRHNA, CDR2 SNTAGT.

The CDR3 sequence is CASSKQGAVMNTEAFF. The CDR3 DNA follows: TGTGCCAGCAGCAAACAGGGGGCCGTGATGAACACTGAAGCTTTCTTT. This chain links TRBV7-9 with TRBJ1-1; 9 nucleotides align to TRBD1. The CDR3 runs 16 residues. V was clipped by 5 bases and J by 0 bases; unmatched bases: 7. Germline CDR1 and CDR2: SEHNR and FQNEAQ (reference sequence).

The rearrangement uses TRBV30 and TRBJ1-6; TRBD1 agrees at 8 bases. This CDR3 contains 17 residues. V was pared by 4 bases and J by 5 bases, with 13 bases of the junction left unmatched. The germline CDR1 and CDR2 sequences are GTSNPN and SVGIG (reference sequence). CDR3 region: CAWKGGDRRPNNSPLHF. The CDR3 DNA is TGTGCCTGGAAAGGAGGGGACAGGCGACCTAATAATTCACCCCTCCACTTT.

This clone was seen only a few times. In nucleotides, the CDR3 is TGTGCCATCAGTGTTTCCGGGACATTCTACGAGCAGTACTTC. Translation: CAISVSGTFYEQYF. This rearrangement joins TRBV10-3 to TRBJ2-7; D might be TRBD1 (6 bases). The CDR3 is 14 amino acids. Germline V lookup: CDR1 ENHRY, CDR2 SYGVKD. V lost 4 bases and J lost 3, with 13 bases in between.

The chain combines TRBV5-4 with TRBJ2-1; 16 nucleotides match TRBD2. Trimming cost V 3 bases and J 5 bases; bases outside gene matches: 5. CDR3 length: 17 amino acids. Germline CDR1 reads SGHNT; CDR2 reads YYREEE (reference sequence). The chain's CDR3 is CASSSGTSGRANNEQFF. The CDR3 DNA follows: TGTGCCAGCAGCTCCGGGACTAGCGGGAGGGCGAACAATGAGCAGTTCTTC.

The J gene is TRBJ2-2, the V gene TRBV7-9, with D perhaps matching TRBD2 (5 bases). Germline values: CDR1 SEHNR, CDR2 FQNEAQ (reference sequence). The CDR3 has 16 amino acids. V shed 0 bases and J shed 4 bases, with 12 bases lying between them. The CDR3 protein is CASSLATGSGTGELFF. For the CDR3, the DNA is TGTGCCAGCAGCTTAGCGACGGGGAGCGGCACCGGGGAGCTGTTTTTT.

The chain combines TRBV9 with TRBJ1-1, with D maybe TRBD1 (5 bases). The CDR3 contains 13 residues. V lost 1 base to trimming and J lost 8 bases, with 12 bases between them. Germline CDR1 is SGDLS and CDR2 is YYNGEE. CDR3 sequence: CASSVRPGSEAFF. In DNA form, the CDR3 reads TGTGCCAGCAGCGTACGCCCAGGGTCGGAAGCTTTCTTT. Based on the CDR3 plus reference TRBV9 and TRBJ1-1, the full variable domain is DSGVTQTPKHLITATGQRVTLRCSPRSGDLSVYWYQQSLDQGLQFLIQYYNGEERAKGNILERFSAQQFPDLHSELNLSSLELGDSALYFCASSVRPGSEAFFGQGTRLTVV.

The chain employs TRBV29-1 and TRBJ1-2; D call uncertain. Germline V gene sequence: CDR1 SQVTM, CDR2 ANQGSEA. The CDR3 contains 13 residues. V was pared by 2 bases and J by 4 bases, with 11 bases between. The CDR3 sequence is CSVELLAGYGYTF. CDR3 DNA: TGCAGCGTTGAATTACTAGCAGGCTATGGCTACACCTTC.

The chain couples TRBV24-1 to TRBJ1-2; D not resolved. The CDR3 consists of 16 residues. V was clipped by 4 bases and J by 0 bases, with 14 bases between them. Germline assignment: CDR1 KGHDR and CDR2 SFDVKD. The CDR3 DNA follows: TGTGCCACCAGTGACCCCACCCGGGAAGCTAACTATGGCTACACCTTC. It codes for CATSDPTREANYGYTF.

V usage is TRBV7-9 and J usage is TRBJ1-3; D may be TRBD1 (5 bases). CDR3 length: 14 amino acids. The V and J ends lost 2 bases and 2 bases respectively, with 7 bases between them. Germline CDR1 SEHNR, CDR2 FQNEAQ (reference sequence). The CDR3 sequence: CASSLSGTGNTIYF. The CDR3 region has the DNA TGTGCCAGCAGCTTATCAGGGACTGGAAACACCATATATTTT.

This chain connects TRBV6-2 or TRBV6-3 to TRBJ1-3, with 9 bases lining up with TRBD1. J gave up 4 bases and V 5 bases, and 12 bases lay outside the gene matches. CDR1 and CDR2 (germline): MNHEY, SVGEGT. The CDR3 sequence is 17 residues long. The CDR3 spells CASSRGQGTFLGNTIYF. CDR3 bases: TGTGCCAGCAGTCGCGGACAGGGGACCTTTCTGGGAAACACCATATATTTT.

The chain links TRBV6-5 to TRBJ1-6; TRBD1 is a possible D gene (6 bases). Trimming stripped 6 bases from V and 8 bases from J, with 11 bases between. This CDR3 has 13 amino acids. In germline, CDR1 is MNHEY, CDR2 SVGAGI. In nucleotides, the CDR3 is TGTGCCAGCAGGAACAGGGCGGATTCACCCCTCCACTTT. This sequence encodes CASRNRADSPLHF.

This clone was counted only a few times. The chain links TRBV3-1 (or the pseudogene TRBV3-2) to TRBJ1-1; no clear D gene. CDR3 length: 13 amino acids. Trimming cost V 4 bases and J 1 base, with 7 bases left between them. Germline assignment: CDR1 LGHDT and CDR2 YNNKEL (reference sequence). CDR3: CASSLGGNTEAFF. The CDR3, as DNA: TGTGCCAGCAGCCTGGGAGGGAACACTGAAGCTTTCTTT.

V gene TRBV28 combines with J gene TRBJ2-7; 7 bases match TRBD2. V lost 10 bases, J lost 1 base, and 19 bases stayed unmatched. Per germline, CDR1 MDHEN and CDR2 SYDVKM. CDR3 length: 17 residues. The CDR3 loop is CATDTPRRTRVSYEQYF. CDR3 nucleotide sequence: TGTGCCACCGACACCCCAAGACGGACTAGGGTTTCCTACGAGCAGTACTTC.

V is TRBV5-1 and J is TRBJ1-3; tentative D call: TRBD1 (6 bases). Germline lookup yields CDR1 SGHRS and CDR2 YFSETQ. The CDR3 contains 15 residues. Trimming stripped 4 bases from V and 0 bases from J, with 11 bases between. The CDR3 DNA follows: TGCGCCAGCAGCCCAACAGGGTTCTCTGGAAACACCATATATTTT. It encodes CASSPTGFSGNTIYF. Together with reference TRBV5-1 and TRBJ1-3, the CDR3 gives the full variable domain: KAGVTQTPRYLIKTRGQQVTLSCSPISGHRSVSWYQQTPGQGLQFLFEYFSETQRNKGNFPGRFSGRQFSNSRSEMNVSTLELGDSALYLCASSPTGFSGNTIYFGEGSWLTVV.

The chain is built from TRBV7-2 and TRBJ2-5; 12 nucleotides align to TRBD1. The germline V gene encodes CDR1 SGHTA and CDR2 FQGNSA. V dropped 4 bases and J dropped 4; count of bases not matched to a gene: 7. The CDR3 totals 16 residues. DNA for the CDR3: TGTGCCAGCAGCTCAAACCGGGACAGGGGGCGAGAGACCCAGTACTTC. Its translation: CASSSNRDRGRETQYF. Based on the CDR3 plus reference TRBV7-2 and TRBJ2-5, the full variable domain is GAGVSQSPSNKVTEKGKDVELRCDPISGHTALYWYRQSLGQGLEFLIYFQGNSAPDKSGLPSDRFSAERTGGSVSTLTIQRTQQEDSAVYLCASSSNRDRGRETQYFGPGTRLLVL.

The V gene is TRBV6-6, the J gene TRBJ1-4; maybe TRBD1 (6 bases). The CDR3 covers 13 residues. Trimming removed 8 bases at V and 5 bases at J, with 12 bases between. CDR1 MNHNY and CDR2 SVGAGI come from the germline V gene (reference sequence). For the CDR3, the DNA is TGTGCCAGCCTAAGACAGGAAAATGAAAAACTGTTTTTT. Translating it yields CASLRQENEKLFF.

The chain joins TRBV7-2 to TRBJ2-5; a possible D gene is TRBD1 (5 bases). Germline CDR1 SGHTA, CDR2 FQGNSA. The CDR3 has 13 residues. V was trimmed by 1 base and J by 7 bases, leaving 10 bases between them. CDR3 in DNA: TGTGCCAGCAGCTTAGTGCAGGGCGGGACCCAGTACTTC. The encoded protein is CASSLVQGGTQYF.

V gene TRBV28 combines with J gene TRBJ1-1, with D maybe TRBD1 (5 bases). Germline V lookup: CDR1 MDHEN, CDR2 SYDVKM. Between the trimmed V and J ends, which lost 4 bases and 2 bases, there was a span of 14 bases. CDR3 length: 15 residues. The CDR3 spells CASSSIRGANTEAFF. The CDR3 bases are TGTGCCAGCAGTTCCATAAGGGGTGCCAACACTGAAGCTTTCTTT.

The gene calls are TRBV3-1 (or the pseudogene TRBV3-2) and TRBJ2-1; D not certain. The CDR3 has 12 amino acids. The ends were cut back, 6 bases at V and 2 bases at J, with 5 bases in the middle. Germline loops: CDR1 LGHDT, CDR2 YNNKEL (reference sequence). CDR3 coding DNA: TGTGCCAGCAGTCGTCCCTACAATGAGCAGTTCTTC. Its protein is CASSRPYNEQFF.

This clone was counted only a few times. J is TRBJ1-2 and V is TRBV9; 7 bases are a match to TRBD1. With 4 bases clipped from V and 0 bases from J, the junction kept 9 bases outside the gene matches. This CDR3 comprises 16 residues. Germline CDR1 SGDLS, CDR2 YYNGEE. The CDR3 protein is CASSTLGQTTNYGYTF. DNA for the CDR3: TGTGCCAGCAGCACACTGGGACAGACAACTAACTATGGCTACACCTTC.

This chain joins TRBV29-1 and TRBJ1-2; D is unresolved. The CDR3 has 12 amino acids. The germline gives CDR1 SQVTM, CDR2 ANQGSEA. V was pared by 4 bases and J by 7 bases, with 13 bases between. In DNA form, the CDR3 reads TGCAGCGTTGTGAGTGGAGGAGGTGGCTACACCTTC. Residues: CSVVSGGGGYTF.

The chain employs TRBV6-6 and TRBJ2-7, with TRBD1 matching over 7 bases. Trimming at V came to 8 bases and at J to 3 bases, leaving 13 bases not matched to a gene. The CDR3 length is 15 residues. Germline assignment: CDR1 MNHNY and CDR2 SVGAGI (reference sequence). The CDR3 protein is CASQSEPGQHYEQYF. The DNA of the CDR3 is TGTGCCAGCCAAAGTGAACCGGGACAGCACTACGAGCAGTACTTC.

A single count supports this clone. This rearrangement joins TRBV10-3 to TRBJ1-4; 11 nucleotides line up with TRBD1. The germline V gene has CDR1 ENHRY and CDR2 SYGVKD. The CDR3 sequence is 18 residues long. Unmatched junction bases numbered 9, after V lost 6 bases and J lost 0 bases. DNA of the CDR3: TGTGCCATCAGCTCCGGGACAGGGGGAGAGGCAACTAATGAAAAACTGTTTTTT. Amino acids: CAISSGTGGEATNEKLFF.

The rearrangement joins TRBV28 to TRBJ1-2, with 8 bases lining up with TRBD1. J was trimmed by 3 bases and V by 6 bases; bases with no gene match: 3. This CDR3 is built from 13 residues. Looked up from germline, CDR1 is MDHEN and CDR2 is SYDVKM. The CDR3 here is CASRAGGYYGYTF. The CDR3 DNA is TGTGCCAGCAGGGCAGGGGGCTACTATGGCTACACCTTC.